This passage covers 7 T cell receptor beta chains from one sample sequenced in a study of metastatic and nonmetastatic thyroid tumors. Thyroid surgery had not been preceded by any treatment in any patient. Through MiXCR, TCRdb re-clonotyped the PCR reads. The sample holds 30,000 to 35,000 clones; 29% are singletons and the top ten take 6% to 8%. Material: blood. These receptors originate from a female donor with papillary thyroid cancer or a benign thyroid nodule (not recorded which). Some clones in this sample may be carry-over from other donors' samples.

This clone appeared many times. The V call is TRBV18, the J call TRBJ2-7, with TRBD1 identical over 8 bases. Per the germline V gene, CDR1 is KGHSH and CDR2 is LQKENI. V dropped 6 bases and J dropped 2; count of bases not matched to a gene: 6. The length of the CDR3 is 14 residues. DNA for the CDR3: TGTGCCAGCTCTCTAGGACAGGGCCCCTACGAGCAGTACTTC. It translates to CASSLGQGPYEQYF. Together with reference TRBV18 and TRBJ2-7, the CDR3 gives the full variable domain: NAGVMQNPRHLVRRRGQEARLRCSPMKGHSHVYWYRQLPEEGLKFMVYLQKENIIDESGMPKERFSAEFPKEGPSILRIQQVVRGDSAAYFCASSLGQGPYEQYFGPGTRLTVT.

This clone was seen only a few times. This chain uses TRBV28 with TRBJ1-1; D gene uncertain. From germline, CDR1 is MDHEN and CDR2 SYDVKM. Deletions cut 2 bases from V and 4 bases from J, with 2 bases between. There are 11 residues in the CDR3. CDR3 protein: CASSLPTEAFF. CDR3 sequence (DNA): TGTGCCAGCAGTTTACCCACTGAAGCTTTCTTT.

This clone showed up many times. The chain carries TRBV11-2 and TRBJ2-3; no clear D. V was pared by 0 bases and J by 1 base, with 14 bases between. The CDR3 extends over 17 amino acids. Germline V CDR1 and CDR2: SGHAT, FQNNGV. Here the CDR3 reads CASSLDLPLTRTDTQYF. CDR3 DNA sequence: TGTGCCAGCAGCTTAGATCTACCATTGACCCGCACAGATACGCAGTATTTT.

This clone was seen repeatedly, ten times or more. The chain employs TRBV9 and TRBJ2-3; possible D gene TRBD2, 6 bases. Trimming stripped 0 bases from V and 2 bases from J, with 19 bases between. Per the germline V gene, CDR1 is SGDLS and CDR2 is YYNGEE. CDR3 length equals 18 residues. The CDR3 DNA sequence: TGTGCCAGCAGCGTAGCTGTCGGGGCGGGGACTTACACAGATACGCAGTATTTT. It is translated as CASSVAVGAGTYTDTQYF. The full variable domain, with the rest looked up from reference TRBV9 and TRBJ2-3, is DSGVTQTPKHLITATGQRVTLRCSPRSGDLSVYWYQQSLDQGLQFLIQYYNGEERAKGNILERFSAQQFPDLHSELNLSSLELGDSALYFCASSVAVGAGTYTDTQYFGPGTRLTVL.

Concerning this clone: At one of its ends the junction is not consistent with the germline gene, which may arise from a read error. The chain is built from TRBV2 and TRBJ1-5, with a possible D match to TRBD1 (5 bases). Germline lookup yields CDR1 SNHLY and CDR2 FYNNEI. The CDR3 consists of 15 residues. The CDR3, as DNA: TGTTCCAGCGCCAGGGACTGTGCAAGCAATCAGCCCCAGCATTTT. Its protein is CSSARDCASNQPQHF.

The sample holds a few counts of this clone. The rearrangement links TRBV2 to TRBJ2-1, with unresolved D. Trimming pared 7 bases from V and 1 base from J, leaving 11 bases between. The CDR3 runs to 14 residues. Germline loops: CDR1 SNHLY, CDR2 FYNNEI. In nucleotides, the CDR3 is TGTGCCAGCACCAGATTCACTTCCTACAATGAGCAGTTCTTC. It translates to CASTRFTSYNEQFF.

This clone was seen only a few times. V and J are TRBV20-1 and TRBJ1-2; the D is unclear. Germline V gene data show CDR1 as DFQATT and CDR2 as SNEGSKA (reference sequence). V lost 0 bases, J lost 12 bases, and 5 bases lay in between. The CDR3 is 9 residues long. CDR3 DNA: TGCAGTGCTAGAGATGTCAACACCTTC. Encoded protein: CSARDVNTF.